This passage covers 10 T cell receptor beta chains from one sample sequenced in a study of T-cell reconstitution after alpha-beta-depleted transplantation in children. Unique molecular identifiers were incorporated during preparation of the TCRbeta library. TCRdb fed the PCR reads into MiXCR, producing one record per CDR3 protein. The sample contains roughly 100,000 distinct CDR3 sequences, 7% to 10% of which appear only once. This specimen consisted of PBMCs from the stem cell graft donor, obtained from the stem cell graft. The receptors come from a human donor who donated a stem cell graft to a child with congenital amegakaryocytic thrombocytopenia.

This clonotype was counted many times. The rearrangement joins TRBV7-2 to TRBJ2-3, with D maybe TRBD1 (6 bases). V was clipped by 5 bases and J by 6 bases, with 21 bases between them. This CDR3 has 16 residues. Germline-derived CDR1 and CDR2 are SGHTA and FQGNSA. The CDR3 nucleotides read TGTGCCAGCAGCCCAGACAGGTTAGCCCCAACTGATACGCAGTATTTT. Its protein is CASSPDRLAPTDTQYF.

This clonotype was seen repeatedly, ten times or more. The chain has TRBV5-5 and TRBJ2-3; D gene uncertain. There are 15 residues in the CDR3. Germline values: CDR1 SGHKS, CDR2 YYEKEE (reference sequence). V was trimmed by 0 bases and J by 3 bases, leaving 11 bases between them. The CDR3 DNA reads as TGTGCCAGCAGCTTGGGGCTAGAATTGACAGATACGCAGTATTTT. Amino acids: CASSLGLELTDTQYF.

This clonotype was counted at least ten times. The chain combines TRBV5-1 with TRBJ2-7; 11 bases match TRBD1. Germline-derived CDR1 and CDR2 are SGHRS and YFSETQ. V trimming: 3 bases; J trimming: 2 bases; junction bases outside the gene matches: 4. This CDR3 region has 15 residues. The CDR3 spells CASSYGTGGPYEQYF. In DNA form, the CDR3 reads TGCGCCAGCAGCTATGGGACAGGGGGTCCCTACGAGCAGTACTTC.

In this sample, this clonotype turned up many times. The chain joins TRBV12-3 or TRBV12-4 to TRBJ2-5, with unresolved D. Trimming took 4 bases from V and 5 from J, leaving 11 bases between them. The CDR3 runs to 13 residues. This CDR3 reads CASSWTDRETQYF. The CDR3 DNA sequence: TGTGCCAGCAGTTGGACGGATCGGGAGACCCAGTACTTC.

This clonotype has ten or more counts. The chain is built from TRBV12-3 or TRBV12-4 and TRBJ1-1, with a tentative D call TRBD1 (6 bases). The V gene lost 8 bases and the J gene lost 2 bases, with 21 bases spanning the gap. The CDR3 is 16 residues long. The CDR3, as DNA: TGTGCCAGCTGCGCAGATCGAGGAGGGGGAAACACTGAAGCTTTCTTT. Protein sequence: CASCADRGGGNTEAFF.

This clonotype appeared many times. In DNA, the CDR3 is TGTGCCAGCAGGGGACCGGGGTTCAATGAAAAACTGTTTTTT. It is translated as CASRGPGFNEKLFF. The genes are TRBV12-3 or TRBV12-4 and TRBJ1-4, with D maybe TRBD1 (5 bases). Trimming shortened V by 6 bases and J by 5 bases, and 13 bases separated the two germline ends. The CDR3 length is 14 residues.

This clonotype has ten or more counts. V usage is TRBV20-1 and J usage is TRBJ1-2, with no clear D. This CDR3 comprises 13 residues. The V and J ends lost 0 bases and 3 bases respectively, with 8 bases between them. Germline values: CDR1 DFQATT, CDR2 SNEGSKA (reference sequence). The CDR3 here is CSARDLADYGYTF. Here the CDR3 DNA reads TGCAGTGCTAGAGATCTCGCAGACTATGGCTACACCTTC.

This clonotype was seen repeatedly, ten times or more. The J gene is TRBJ1-5, the V gene TRBV5-1, with D hard to call. The V gene's germline CDR1 is SGHRS and CDR2 YFSETQ. Trimming took off 1 base at V and 0 bases at J, with 8 bases between the two ends. The CDR3 has 15 residues. As DNA, the CDR3 is TGCGCCAGCAGCTTGATGGGCTATAGCAATCAGCCCCAGCATTTT. Translated, it gives CASSLMGYSNQPQHF.

This clonotype has ten or more counts. The chain recombines TRBV28 with TRBJ1-2; TRBD1 agrees at 10 bases. The CDR3 is 17 amino acids. Germline lookup yields CDR1 MDHEN and CDR2 SYDVKM. The V and J ends lost 4 bases and 7 bases, in that order; junction bases with no gene match: 15. CDR3 in amino acids: CASSSGTGELVRGGYTF. CDR3 DNA: TGTGCCAGCAGTTCCGGGACAGGGGAGTTGGTGCGTGGTGGCTACACCTTC.

This clonotype occurred many times. This chain connects TRBV20-1 to TRBJ2-1, with unresolved D. Germline V gene sequence: CDR1 DFQATT, CDR2 SNEGSKA (reference sequence). This CDR3 spans 13 amino acids. V lost 5 bases to trimming and J lost 1 base, with 9 bases between them. The CDR3 is CSAPPGSYNEQFF. The CDR3, as DNA: TGCAGTGCTCCACCCGGGTCCTACAATGAGCAGTTCTTC.